This TCR beta chain was recorded in a study of human T cells and chemical hapten exposure. The germline CDR1 and CDR2 sequences are SGDLS and YYNGEE. J lost 4 bases, V lost 5 bases, and 3 bases had no gene match. The CDR3 runs to 13 residues. TCRdb reprocessed the RACE reads via MiXCR and lists one record per CDR3 protein. The sample records 74,000 or so distinct CDR3 sequences, 12% being singletons. Noted time point: patch test 1, 2 weeks after DPC sensitization. Sample treatment: therapeutic diphenylcyclopropenone sensitization with weekly scalp DPC. The chain links TRBV9 to TRBJ1-1, with 9 bases lining up with TRBD1. The specimen comprised whole blood, sampled in connection with sensitization to the hapten diphenylcyclopropenone (DPC). This receptor was taken from a woman aged 55-75 years with alopecia areata. Some clones in this sample may be carry-over from other donors' samples. CDR3 coding DNA: TGTGCCAGCAGGACGGACAGGGGCACTGAAGCTTTCTTT. The encoded protein is CASRTDRGTEAFF.